A selection of T cell receptor beta chains follows, all from one sample in a study of T cell responses to AZD1222 COVID-19 vaccine. The protocol was immunoSEQ multiplex PCR, while the TCRdb copy is restricted to in-frame clones and leaves out a portion. Seen here are about 130,000 clones, more than 70% observed once, and the top ten hold 9% to 15%. Material: peripheral blood, obtained on day 0 of AZD1222 vaccination. Every receptor here comes from an adult in good health. The CDR3 runs from the conserved cysteine through the conserved F or W. The D gene is left open where the match is weak. A clone size is listed for some rows: how often the clone was seen (once, few, many), or a class if it is expanded.

V gene	clone size	J gene	D gene	CDR3 length	CDR3 protein	CDR3 DNA
TRBV19	.	TRBJ1-2	.	16	CASSPGGSLAVYGYTF	TGTGCCAGTAGTCCCGGGGGGTCACTTGCGGTCTATGGCTACACCTTC
TRBV15	few	TRBJ1-4	TRBD1	16	CATSRAFGQGGEKLFF	TGTGCCACCAGCAGAGCATTTGGACAGGGCGGGGAAAAACTGTTTTTT
TRBV21-1	.	TRBJ1-2	.	13	CASEIRVPSGYTF	TGTGCCAGTGAAATCAGGGTTCCCTCTGGCTACACCTTC
TRBV29-1	once	TRBJ1-5	TRBD1	13	CSVFQGEGRPQHF	TGCAGCGTTTTCCAGGGGGAAGGGAGGCCCCAGCATTTT
TRBV10-2	once	TRBJ1-6	TRBD1	16	CASSEGRLNRGSPLHF	TGCGCCAGCAGTGAAGGGCGGTTAAACAGGGGATCACCCCTCCACTTT
TRBV7-6	.	TRBJ1-1	.	12	CASSLSGAEAFF	TGTGCCAGCAGCTTATCAGGGGCTGAAGCTTTCTTT
TRBV11-2	.	TRBJ1-2	.	13	CASSLGLNYGYTF	TGTGCCAGCAGCTTGGGACTTAACTATGGCTACACCTTC
TRBV18	.	TRBJ1-1	.	16	CASSPSRVGGSTEAFF	TGTGCCAGCTCACCTTCTAGGGTTGGAGGTTCTACTGAAGCTTTCTTT
TRBV5-4	.	TRBJ1-1	.	12	CASSFSGGEAFF	TGTGCCAGCAGCTTCTCGGGAGGCGAAGCTTTCTTT
TRBV4-1	.	TRBJ2-2	TRBD2	17	CASSHLRLAGGTGELFF	TGCGCCAGCAGCCACCTGAGACTAGCGGGGGGCACCGGGGAGCTGTTTTTT
TRBV7-2	.	TRBJ2-6	.	16	CASSLGWVSGANVLTF	TGTGCCAGCAGCTTGGGGTGGGTCTCTGGGGCCAACGTCCTGACTTTC
TRBV7-8	.	TRBJ1-2	.	14	CASSSYPGLYGYTF	TGTGCCAGCAGCTCATACCCGGGTCTTTATGGCTACACCTTC
TRBV6-5	.	TRBJ1-2	TRBD1	15	CASSSTGEGDYGYTF	TGTGCCAGCAGTTCGACAGGGGAGGGAGACTATGGCTACACCTTC
TRBV19	.	TRBJ2-2	.	13	CASRNANTGELFF	TGTGCCAGTAGGAACGCGAACACCGGGGAGCTGTTTTTT
TRBV3-1/TRBV3-2	.	TRBJ1-4	.	14	CASSQQAGEEKLFF	TGTGCCAGCAGCCAACAGGCCGGGGAGGAAAAACTGTTTTTT
TRBV7-9	.	TRBJ2-7	.	15	CASSLGVSQPEEQYF	TGTGCCAGCAGCTTGGGCGTTTCGCAACCGGAGGAGCAGTACTTC
TRBV27	.	TRBJ2-2	.	16	CASSLFSGLNTGELFF	TGTGCCAGCAGTTTATTTAGTGGCTTGAACACCGGGGAGCTGTTTTTT
TRBV3-1/TRBV3-2	.	TRBJ2-1	TRBD1	16	CASSRSRDREENEQFF	TGTGCCAGCAGCCGGTCCCGGGACAGGGAAGAGAATGAGCAGTTCTTC
TRBV5-1	.	TRBJ1-4	.	13	CASRERINEKLFF	TGCGCCAGCAGGGAAAGGATTAATGAAAAACTGTTTTTT
TRBV18	.	TRBJ1-2	.	16	CASSPPSQGIDYGYTF	TGTGCCAGCTCACCACCGAGTCAGGGGATCGACTATGGCTACACCTTC
TRBV6-2/TRBV6-3	.	TRBJ1-5	.	14	CASSYAPGNQPQHF	TGTGCCAGCAGTTACGCCCCCGGCAATCAGCCCCAGCATTTT
TRBV6-1	.	TRBJ1-5	.	13	CASSDPGAQPQHF	TGTGCCAGCAGTGATCCCGGGGCTCAGCCCCAGCATTTT
TRBV3-1/TRBV3-2	.	TRBJ1-4	.	16	CASSQKARQLNEKLFF	TGTGCCAGCAGCCAAAAGGCGAGGCAACTCAATGAAAAACTGTTTTTT
TRBV5-6	.	TRBJ1-2	.	14	CASSLDRANYGYTF	TGTGCCAGCAGCTTGGACAGAGCTAACTATGGCTACACCTTC
TRBV2	once	TRBJ1-1	.	15	CASTPRGVSNTEAFF	TGTGCCAGCACCCCAAGGGGGGTCTCGAACACTGAAGCTTTCTTT
TRBV11-2	.	TRBJ2-7	.	14	CASSSRVKGYEQYF	TGTGCCAGCAGCTCCAGGGTTAAGGGGTACGAGCAGTACTTC
TRBV7-3	.	TRBJ2-2	TRBD2	17	CASSFREREANTGELFF	TGTGCCAGCAGCTTTAGGGAGCGGGAGGCTAACACCGGGGAGCTGTTTTTT
TRBV24-1	.	TRBJ2-3	.	13	CATALSPTDTQYF	TGTGCCACAGCCCTTAGTCCCACAGATACGCAGTATTTT
TRBV5-5	.	TRBJ1-5	.	13	CASSLSVNQPQHF	TGTGCCAGCAGCTTGTCAGTCAATCAGCCCCAGCATTTT
TRBV7-3	.	TRBJ1-6	.	16	CASSLQGGLNNSPLHF	TGTGCCAGCAGCTTACAAGGGGGGCTTAATAATTCACCCCTCCACTTT
TRBV7-9	.	TRBJ1-2	.	15	CASSTRRGAGYGYTF	TGTGCCAGCAGCACCAGGCGGGGGGCGGGGTATGGCTACACCTTC
TRBV7-9	.	TRBJ2-3	TRBD1	15	CASSSPDREADTQYF	TGTGCCAGCAGCTCCCCGGACAGGGAAGCAGATACGCAGTATTTT
TRBV5-8	.	TRBJ2-3	TRBD1	15	CASSSGTVRTDTQYF	TGTGCCAGCAGCTCAGGGACAGTCCGCACAGATACGCAGTATTTT
TRBV4-1	.	TRBJ1-2	.	14	CASSQVGGWYGYTF	TGCGCCAGCAGCCAAGTCGGGGGTTGGTATGGCTACACCTTC
TRBV6-6	.	TRBJ1-3	.	15	CASSGQTSRGNTIYF	TGTGCCAGCAGTGGACAGACCTCTCGTGGAAACACCATATATTTT
TRBV7-9	once	TRBJ2-7	.	14	CASSAPGREDEQYF	TGTGCCAGCAGCGCACCGGGAAGGGAGGACGAGCAGTACTTC
TRBV5-4	.	TRBJ2-7	.	15	CASSLYGGRGNEQYF	TGTGCCAGCAGCTTGTATGGGGGACGCGGCAACGAGCAGTACTTC
TRBV5-1	.	TRBJ2-1	.	15	CASSPLVSRGDEQFF	TGCGCCAGCAGCCCGCTAGTTAGCCGGGGCGATGAGCAGTTCTTC
TRBV19	few	TRBJ2-1	TRBD2	15	CASTTSIGRGGEQFF	TGTGCCAGTACCACTAGTATAGGGCGGGGGGGAGAGCAGTTCTTC
TRBV7-6	.	TRBJ2-3	.	14	CASSSRSTTDTQYF	TGTGCCAGCAGCTCCAGGTCAACCACAGATACGCAGTATTTT
TRBV20-1	.	TRBJ1-1	.	11	CSAKEQDWAFF	TGCAGTGCTAAAGAACAAGACTGGGCTTTCTTT
TRBV7-2	.	TRBJ2-4	.	17	CASSPGGLGGHKNIQYF	TGTGCCAGCAGCCCAGGAGGCTTGGGGGGGCATAAAAACATTCAGTACTTC
TRBV7-3	.	TRBJ2-1	.	13	CASSFLERGEQFF	TGTGCCAGCAGCTTTTTAGAACGGGGCGAGCAGTTCTTC
TRBV6-5	.	TRBJ2-7	.	15	CASTGGLSFTYEQYF	TGTGCCAGCACCGGGGGTCTGAGCTTTACCTACGAGCAGTACTTC
TRBV30	.	TRBJ2-7	.	12	CAWSGLTYEQYF	TGTGCCTGGAGTGGTCTCACCTACGAGCAGTACTTC
TRBV7-2	.	TRBJ2-7	TRBD2	17	CASSLGPGLAGGYEQYF	TGTGCCAGCAGCTTAGGCCCCGGACTAGCGGGGGGGTACGAGCAGTACTTC
TRBV7-2	.	TRBJ1-5	.	14	CASSLHSVNQPQHF	TGTGCCAGCAGCTTACATAGCGTCAATCAGCCCCAGCATTTT
TRBV9	.	TRBJ1-1	.	14	CASSVSLRNTEAFF	TGTGCCAGCAGCGTTAGCCTCAGGAACACTGAAGCTTTCTTT
TRBV11-3	once	TRBJ2-1	.	15	CASSLEAVGNNEQFF	TGTGCCAGCAGCTTAGAGGCCGTGGGAAACAATGAGCAGTTCTTC
TRBV5-1	.	TRBJ1-1	.	14	CASSSLIQGAEAFF	TGCGCCAGCAGCTCCCTTATACAGGGCGCTGAAGCTTTCTTT
TRBV4-1	.	TRBJ1-1	TRBD1	15	CASSRGQGINTEAFF	TGCGCCAGCAGCCGAGGACAGGGGATTAACACTGAAGCTTTCTTT